These T cell receptor beta chains were read from a single sample in a study of cytotoxic CD8 clonotypes in ibrutinib-treated CLL. Profiled with immunoSEQ multiplex PCR; TCRdb holds only in-frame clones, not every one. Altogether roughly 51,000 clones are present, more than 45% being singletons, with the ten largest covering about 31%. This specimen was PBMCs, taken after 12 months of ibrutinib treatment. These receptors all stem from a human donor with chronic lymphocytic leukemia. CDR3s include the opening cysteine and the closing phenylalanine or tryptophan. A D gene is named only where the DNA matches it firmly. The listing skips clone size in some rows; elsewhere it reads once, few, many or a size class.

>.|TRBJ2-7|medium-sized|TRBV27
TGTGCCAGCAGTTTAGGGACCCACTACGAGCAGTACTTC
CASSLGTHYEQYF
>.|TRBJ2-7|many|TRBV11-2
TGTGCCAGCAGCTTAGACGGATACTCCTACGAGCAGTACTTC
CASSLDGYSYEQYF
>.|TRBJ2-7|once|TRBV11-3
TGTGCCAGCAGCTTTGACCGGGGGCCCTCTCTTACCTACGAGCAGTACTTC
CASSFDRGPSLTYEQYF
>TRBD1|TRBJ1-1|.|TRBV4-2
TGTGCCAGCAGCCCCGGGACAGGTGAAGCTTTCTTT
CASSPGTGEAFF
>.|TRBJ1-3|.|TRBV5-1
TGCGCCAGCGCGCAGGGGAGAGGTGGAAACACCATATATTTT
CASAQGRGGNTIYF
>.|TRBJ1-2|many|TRBV6-1
TGTGCCAGCAGTGTGGGCGGGGAAGCTTTCTATGGCTACACCTTC
CASSVGGEAFYGYTF
>.|TRBJ1-6|.|TRBV13
TGTGCCAGCAGCTCACGGGCCGAAAGAGGTAATTCACCCCTCCACTTT
CASSSRAERGNSPLHF
>.|TRBJ2-1|.|TRBV7-9
TGTGCCAGCAGCCTCCCCGAAGGGGGTAATGAGCAGTTCTTC
CASSLPEGGNEQFF
>.|TRBJ2-3|.|TRBV18
TGTGCCAGCTCACCTTTTTTCCAGGCCGGCACAGATACGCAGTATTTT
CASSPFFQAGTDTQYF
>.|TRBJ2-7|.|TRBV11-1
TGTGCCAGCAGCTTAAGGCAGAGCTCCTACGAGCAGTACTTC
CASSLRQSSYEQYF
>.|TRBJ2-7|.|TRBV28
TGTGCCAGCGGGTACGAGCAGTACTTC
CASGYEQYF
>.|TRBJ2-6|.|TRBV2
TGTGCCAGCGGTTCCCAAGATTCTGGGGCCAACGTCCTGACTTTC
CASGSQDSGANVLTF
>TRBD1|TRBJ2-7|.|TRBV27
TGTGCCAGCAGCCCGGGACAGGGCCGCTCCTACGAGCAGTACTTC
CASSPGQGRSYEQYF
>.|TRBJ2-3|.|TRBV19
TGTGCCAGTAGTATTGGGCCCGGAGATACGCAGTATTTT
CASSIGPGDTQYF